Described below is a single T cell receptor beta chain sequence and its context. The data stem from a study of blood T cell repertoires in COVID-19. Study-wide context: Acute-phase and convalescent COVID-19 samples originated in the United States, Italy and Spain. Sample material is recorded as cDNA or gDNA derived from T cells, B-cell-depleted T cells, or PBMCs.

As originally analysed: Reference gene primer amplification in the assay estimated nucleated cell counts. Sequencing was performed with immunoSEQ multiplex PCR; in TCRdb, only in-frame clones are kept and a portion is missing. That table is the source of V, J and clone size, and D and trimming were worked out from the DNA. The sample holds around 140,000 clones, about 86% seen once. The CDR3 contains 15 residues. V lost 4 bases to trimming and J lost 4 bases; unmatched junction nucleotides: 7. Per the germline V gene, CDR1 is MDHEN and CDR2 is SYDVKM. The sequence was obtained from a woman aged 55-70 years with active or convalescent COVID-19. Sequencing input: peripheral blood. V gene TRBV28 combines with J gene TRBJ2-1, with 7 bases that match TRBD2. The CDR3 DNA follows: TGTGCCAGCAGTTCCTCTAGCGGTACGTACAATGAGCAGTTCTTC. It encodes CASSSSSGTYNEQFF.